This is a list of T cell receptor beta chains from one sample in a study of T cell repertoires in cytomegalovirus infection. No antigen has been assigned to these receptors. TCRdb called the reads again in MiXCR, with one record for every CDR3 protein. The sample holds 680,000 or so distinct CDR3 sequences, roughly 30% seen once. The material sequenced was cultured PBMCs, taken from culture after CMV antigen stimulation. The receptors originated from a human donor in good health (CMV status not recorded). Some clones in this sample may be carry-over from other donors' samples. The CDR3 runs from the conserved cysteine through the conserved F or W.

>TRBJ1-2|TRBV24-1
CATSDSNAGIDGYTF
>TRBJ2-1|TRBV20-1
CSANLEWWGINEQFF
>TRBJ2-1|TRBV6-8
CASLDGHEQFF
>TRBJ2-1|TRBV18
CASSPSYGLAGGQEQFF
>TRBJ1-4|TRBV23-1
CASDPSEGCEKLFF
>TRBJ1-5|TRBV12-3/TRBV12-4
CASSLWGFVDGNQPQHF
>TRBJ1-4|TRBV6-5
CASRTWEGINEKLFF
>TRBJ2-1|TRBV19
CGAGRESLGGTIGNEQFF
>TRBJ1-1|TRBV6-1
CASSEWGQGVEAFF
>TRBJ1-6|TRBV19
CASSIPTADNSPLHF
>TRBJ2-5|TRBV27
CASSGDSGETQYF
>TRBJ1-4|TRBV28
CASSSTPTDGPHLSSW
>TRBJ2-1|TRBV23-1
CASSHGQHNYNEQFF
>TRBJ2-5|TRBV7-2
CASSLENLLGQYF
>TRBJ2-3|TRBV12-3/TRBV12-4
CASTLSGLAGSTQYF